This entry lists 29 T cell receptor beta chains sequenced from one sample in a study of PD-1 blockade in classical Hodgkin lymphoma. No patient escaped relapse after autologous stem cell transplantation, and brentuximab vedotin exposure varied. Assay: immunoSEQ multiplex PCR; the TCRdb copy retains only in-frame clones and omits some. The data show under 60,000 clones, 73% seen once. The sequences come from peripheral blood mononuclear cells (PBMCs), collected before the second cycle of nivolumab. These TCRs come from a human donor with classical Hodgkin lymphoma.

This chain joins TRBV27 and TRBJ2-2; no clear D gene. Germline loops: CDR1 MNHEY, CDR2 SMNVEV (reference sequence). The V gene lost 5 bases and the J gene lost 3 bases, with 19 bases spanning the gap. The CDR3 loop spans 17 amino acids. The CDR3 loop reads CASSRRPPSPYTGELFF. For the CDR3, the DNA is TGTGCCAGCAGTCGCCGACCACCTTCCCCTTACACCGGGGAGCTGTTTTTT.

The V gene is TRBV30, the J gene TRBJ1-2; TRBD1 is a possible D gene (6 bases). V dropped 1 base and J dropped 4 bases, with 13 bases sitting between them. In germline, CDR1 is GTSNPN, CDR2 SVGIG (reference sequence). This CDR3 comprises 14 residues. The CDR3 coding sequence is TGTGCCTGGAGTGAACAGGGTAGGGGCTATGGCTACACCTTC. Its protein is CAWSEQGRGYGYTF.

CDR3 sequence reads: CASSETTGYGYTIYF. CDR3 DNA sequence: TGTGCCAGCAGTGAAACTACAGGGTATGGGTACACCATATATTTT. The chain has TRBV2 and TRBJ1-3, with D possibly TRBD1 on 6 matching bases. The CDR3 has 15 residues. Per the germline V gene, CDR1 is SNHLY and CDR2 is FYNNEI. V was clipped by 2 bases and J by 8 bases, with 16 bases between them.

The CDR3, as DNA: TGTGCCAGCAGCCCTGGACAGGGTAAAGAGACCCAGTACTTC. As protein: CASSPGQGKETQYF. The V call is TRBV6-5, the J call TRBJ2-5; TRBD1 agrees at 8 bases. Germline-derived CDR1 and CDR2 are MNHEY and SVGAGI. The CDR3 is 14 residues long. V was pared by 6 bases and J by 3 bases, with 6 bases of the junction left unmatched.

V is TRBV11-2 and J is TRBJ2-1, with 12 bases matching TRBD2. CDR3 length equals 16 residues. J was trimmed by 5 bases and V by 2 bases; bases with no gene match: 4. The germline CDR1 and CDR2 sequences are SGHAT and FQNNGV. The DNA of the CDR3 is TGTGCCAGCAGCTTAAAGACTAGCGGGGGACACAATGAGCAGTTCTTC. The encoded protein is CASSLKTSGGHNEQFF.

J is TRBJ1-2 and V is TRBV19; 8 bases fit TRBD1. This CDR3 is 16 amino acids long. With 8 bases clipped from V and 0 bases from J, the junction kept 11 bases outside the gene matches. CDR1 and CDR2 (germline): LNHDA, SQIVND (reference sequence). This CDR3 reads CASREDRAVANYGYTF. The CDR3 nucleotides are TGTGCCAGTCGTGAGGACAGGGCGGTAGCTAACTATGGCTACACCTTC.

This clone turned up a few times. The rearrangement links TRBV29-1 to TRBJ2-7; TRBD1 agrees at 9 bases. CDR1 is SQVTM, CDR2 ANQGSEA, per germline. The CDR3 length is 12 residues. Trimming at V came to 7 bases and at J to 3 bases, leaving 4 bases not matched to a gene. The CDR3 DNA reads as TGCAGCGCTTTGACAGGGGGCTACGAGCAGTACTTC. Protein sequence: CSALTGGYEQYF.

The V gene is TRBV11-2, the J gene TRBJ2-2; possibly TRBD1 or TRBD2 for D (6 bases each). Germline lookup yields CDR1 SGHAT and CDR2 FQNNGV. The germline V and J ends were trimmed by 3 bases and 1 base, with 9 bases remaining between them. CDR3 length equals 15 residues. The CDR3 coding sequence is TGTGCCAGCAGCTTGGGGGGACAGAACACCGGGGAGCTGTTTTTT. Protein: CASSLGGQNTGELFF.

This clone came up once. Relative to the germline gene, one junction end is altered; a read error may explain this. The J gene is TRBJ1-2, the V gene TRBV6-6; no reliable D call. This CDR3 comprises 15 residues. CDR1 is MNHNY, CDR2 SVGAGI, per germline (reference sequence). The CDR3 sequence is CASSYSDRGIYDYTF. In DNA form, the CDR3 reads TGTGCCAGCAGTTACTCCGACCGGGGAATCTATGACTACACCTTC.

The table lists this clone with a count of one. The V gene is TRBV5-8, the J gene TRBJ2-1; D is perhaps TRBD2 (6 bases). V was clipped by 4 bases and J by 0 bases, with 17 bases between them. From germline, CDR1 is SGHTS and CDR2 YDEGEE. This CDR3 comprises 17 residues. CDR3 loop: CASSPPGLATSYNEQFF. CDR3 nucleotide sequence: TGTGCCAGCAGCCCGCCGGGGCTAGCGACCTCCTACAATGAGCAGTTCTTC.

This clone was detected only a few times. The chain is built from TRBV7-2 and TRBJ1-4; 11 bases are shared with TRBD1. This CDR3 contains 17 residues. Germline CDR1 reads SGHTA; CDR2 reads FQGNSA. V shed 2 bases and J 6 bases; nucleotides not matched to a gene: 8. For the CDR3, the DNA is TGTGCCAGCAGCTTAAGCCGGCGGACAGGGGGCGATGAAAAACTGTTTTTT. It specifies CASSLSRRTGGDEKLFF.

J is TRBJ1-2 and V is TRBV11-2, with TRBD1 matching 7 bases. Germline V gene sequence: CDR1 SGHAT, CDR2 FQNNGV. Losses at the gene ends were 2 bases for V and 8 bases for J; bases not matched to a gene: 5. The CDR3 is 13 residues long. CDR3: CASSLQGDGGYTF. CDR3 nucleotides: TGTGCCAGCAGCTTACAGGGGGATGGGGGCTACACCTTC.

The chain has TRBV27 and TRBJ2-3; no clear D. The CDR3 spans 13 residues. The V end was cut by 3 bases, the J end by 3 bases, with 7 bases between. Per the germline V gene, CDR1 is MNHEY and CDR2 is SMNVEV (reference sequence). DNA of the CDR3: TGTGCCAGCAGTTTCCGACCTACAGATACGCAGTATTTT. Residues: CASSFRPTDTQYF.

V is TRBV19 and J is TRBJ2-7, with 9 nucleotides matching TRBD2. The CDR3 is made up of 15 amino acids. Trimming took 3 bases from V and 2 from J; bases not matched to a gene: 5. Germline V gene sequence: CDR1 LNHDA, CDR2 SQIVND (reference sequence). The DNA for the CDR3 is TGTGCCAGTAGTATCCGGCGGGAGGGCACCTACGAGCAGTACTTC. Translation: CASSIRREGTYEQYF.

As to this clone: The junction departs from germline at one end; a sequencing error may be responsible. The CDR3: CASSTGQRNEKLFF. For the CDR3, the DNA is TGTGCTAGCAGCACTGGACAGCGAAATGAAAAACTGTTTTTT. The chain combines TRBV7-7 with TRBJ1-4, with D tentatively TRBD1 (6 bases). Germline V gene lookup returns CDR1 SSHAT and CDR2 FNYEAQ (reference sequence). The CDR3 has 14 amino acids.

The chain is built from TRBV11-2 and TRBJ1-2; the match to TRBD1 covers 8 bases. Germline CDR1 reads SGHAT; CDR2 reads FQNNGV. Unmatched junction bases numbered 6, after V lost 4 bases and J lost 8 bases. This CDR3 is 13 amino acids long. The CDR3 loop reads CASSWDRIRGYTF. The CDR3 DNA sequence: TGTGCCAGCAGCTGGGACAGGATAAGGGGCTACACCTTC.

The chain couples TRBV6-5 to TRBJ2-7, with D possibly TRBD2 on 6 matching bases. This CDR3 spans 15 amino acids. V was clipped by 1 base and J by 6 bases, with 16 bases between them. CDR1 and CDR2 (germline): MNHEY, SVGAGI. The DNA of the CDR3 is TGTGCCAGCAGTTACTGGGGAGGTAGGCTGAGCGAGCAGTACTTC. Translating it yields CASSYWGGRLSEQYF.

This clone appeared a few times. The rearrangement links TRBV15 to TRBJ2-1; 12 bases are shared with TRBD2. Germline values: CDR1 LNHNV, CDR2 YYDKDF (reference sequence). The CDR3 is 14 amino acids. The V segment lost 5 bases and the J segment 7 bases; nucleotides outside the gene matches: 3. Here the CDR3 reads CATSRTSGVNEQFF. CDR3 nucleotides: TGTGCCACCAGCCGGACTAGCGGGGTAAATGAGCAGTTCTTC.

The genes are TRBV27 and TRBJ2-7; the match to TRBD2 covers 7 bases. The CDR3 sequence is 16 residues long. V gave up 2 bases and J gave up 3 bases; unmatched junction bases: 10. From germline, CDR1 is MNHEY and CDR2 SMNVEV (reference sequence). The CDR3 sequence: CASSLRSGGSGYEQYF. CDR3 coding DNA: TGTGCCAGCAGTTTACGGTCCGGCGGGAGTGGCTACGAGCAGTACTTC.

The CDR3 DNA sequence: TGTGCCAGCAGTTACAGGGACGAGCAGTACTTC. Protein product: CASSYRDEQYF. The rearrangement joins TRBV6-6 to TRBJ2-7, with unresolved D. Trimming removed 2 bases at V and 5 bases at J, with 4 bases between. Per germline, CDR1 MNHNY and CDR2 SVGAGI (reference sequence). The CDR3 runs to 11 residues.

In DNA form, the CDR3 reads TGTGCCAGCAGCCGTCGGGTCCTCTCCGGGGAGCTGTTTTTT. Amino acid sequence: CASSRRVLSGELFF. The V call is TRBV7-2, the J call TRBJ2-2; D gene uncertain. Germline CDR1 reads SGHTA; CDR2 reads FQGNSA. Trimming took off 5 bases at V and 6 bases at J, with 13 bases between the two ends. The CDR3 is 14 amino acids.

The chain couples TRBV28 to TRBJ1-4, with D unclear. From germline, CDR1 is MDHEN and CDR2 SYDVKM. The V end lost 7 bases, the J end lost 0 bases, and 18 bases lay between the germline ends. The CDR3 runs 17 residues. The CDR3 DNA reads TGTGCCAGCATCCCCTACGGGTCTAGCTCAACTAATGAAAAACTGTTTTTT. As protein: CASIPYGSSSTNEKLFF.

This clone was seen a handful of times. The chain combines TRBV25-1 with TRBJ1-5, with 8 bases aligning to TRBD1. CDR1 and CDR2 (germline): MGHDK, SYGVNS. The CDR3 is 13 residues long. V shed 5 bases, J shed 4 bases, and the junction held 1 base outside the gene matches. The DNA for the CDR3 is TGTGCCAGCAGTAGGACAGGGAATCAGCCCCAGCATTTT. It translates to CASSRTGNQPQHF.

The table lists this clone with a few counts. The chain uses TRBV9 and TRBJ1-3, with a weak D call TRBD1 (6 bases). Germline assignment: CDR1 SGDLS and CDR2 YYNGEE. The length of the CDR3 is 16 residues. Trimming removed 2 bases from V and 0 bases from J, with 12 bases in between. The CDR3 protein is CASSVSQGNSGNTIYF. DNA of the CDR3: TGTGCCAGCAGCGTTTCACAGGGTAACTCTGGAAACACCATATATTTT. Full variable domain (remainder filled in from reference TRBV9 and TRBJ1-3): DSGVTQTPKHLITATGQRVTLRCSPRSGDLSVYWYQQSLDQGLQFLIQYYNGEERAKGNILERFSAQQFPDLHSELNLSSLELGDSALYFCASSVSQGNSGNTIYFGEGSWLTVV.

The chain recombines TRBV11-2 with TRBJ2-7, with TRBD1 identical over 9 bases. The CDR3 is 14 residues long. The V gene's germline CDR1 is SGHAT and CDR2 FQNNGV. Trimming took 5 bases from V and 8 from J; bases not matched to a gene: 10. In DNA form, the CDR3 reads TGTGCCAGCAGCGCACAGGGGGCCGCCCCCAAGCAGTACTTC. As protein: CASSAQGAAPKQYF.

The genes are TRBV5-1 and TRBJ2-7, with 10 bases lining up with TRBD2. Germline CDR1 SGHRS, CDR2 YFSETQ. CDR3 length: 15 residues. Trimming removed 0 bases from V and 4 bases from J; junction bases left unmatched: 4. DNA for the CDR3: TGCGCCAGCAGCTTGGCCCCAGCGGGAGGGTACGAGCAGTACTTC. It is translated as CASSLAPAGGYEQYF.

The chain is built from TRBV7-3 and TRBJ2-1, with D perhaps matching TRBD2 (6 bases). The CDR3 is 15 amino acids. Germline-derived CDR1 and CDR2 are SGHTA and FQGTGA. V was shortened by 5 bases and J by 2 bases, with 13 bases between the two germline ends. The CDR3 sequence is CASSPRGTTYNEQFF. The CDR3 DNA sequence: TGTGCCAGCAGCCCCCGGGGGACCACCTACAATGAGCAGTTCTTC.

This chain connects TRBV14 to TRBJ2-1, with TRBD1 as a possible D gene (7 bases). The V end was cut by 0 bases, the J end by 3 bases, with 18 bases between. There are 18 residues in the CDR3. The germline gives CDR1 SGHDN, CDR2 FVKESK. The chain's CDR3 is CASSQDRPRGVIYNEQFF. The CDR3 bases are TGTGCCAGCAGCCAAGATCGGCCCAGGGGGGTTATCTACAATGAGCAGTTCTTC. The whole variable domain, remainder taken from reference TRBV14 and TRBJ2-1, is EAGVTQFPSHSVIEKGQTVTLRCDPISGHDNLYWYRRVMGKEIKFLLHFVKESKQDESGMPNNRFLAERTGGTYSTLKVQPAELEDSGVYFCASSQDRPRGVIYNEQFFGPGTRLTVL.

The chain recombines TRBV19 with TRBJ2-1; 11 positions agree with TRBD2. Germline loops: CDR1 LNHDA, CDR2 SQIVND (reference sequence). The CDR3 runs 16 residues. Trimming at V came to 5 bases and at J to 3 bases, leaving 6 bases not matched to a gene. CDR3 nucleotide sequence: TGTGCCAGTAGTGCCCTACTAGCGGGAGTCTACAATGAGCAGTTCTTC. Translation: CASSALLAGVYNEQFF.